One sample yielded the 30 T cell receptor beta chains listed below, sequenced in a study of cytomegalovirus exposure and HLA in healthy donors. The PCR ran on 60 Vbeta and 13 Jbeta primers. Profiling relied on immunoSEQ multiplex PCR, and the TCRdb table lists in-frame clones only, not all of them. The table has roughly 130,000 clones, about 80% seen once. Sequencing was done on a sample of PBMCs. These receptor sequences come from a male donor in good health and CMV-seronegative.

The chain couples TRBV5-6 to TRBJ1-1; tentatively, D is TRBD1 (6 bases). This CDR3 is 17 amino acids long. V lost 0 bases, J lost 3 bases, and 18 bases lay in between. Germline values: CDR1 SGHDT, CDR2 YYEEEE. The CDR3 coding sequence is TGTGCCAGCAGCTTGGGGCGCGGGGGCGCGGGTTACACTGAAGCTTTCTTT. It specifies CASSLGRGGAGYTEAFF. Together with reference TRBV5-6 and TRBJ1-1, the CDR3 gives the full variable domain: DAGVTQSPTHLIKTRGQQVTLRCSPKSGHDTVSWYQQALGQGPQFIFQYYEEEERQRGNFPDRFSGHQFPNYSSELNVNALLLGDSALYLCASSLGRGGAGYTEAFFGQGTRLTVV.

The chain carries TRBV18 and TRBJ1-5, with D uncertain. There are 15 residues in the CDR3. In germline, CDR1 is KGHSH, CDR2 LQKENI. Between the trimmed V and J ends, which lost 6 bases and 5 bases, there was a span of 17 bases. The CDR3 coding sequence is TGTGCCAGCTCCGGAGGGTACAGCCTGGATCAGCCCCAGCATTTT. Protein sequence: CASSGGYSLDQPQHF.

This chain joins TRBV7-9 and TRBJ1-2, with unresolved D. The CDR3 loop spans 13 amino acids. Deletions cut 5 bases from V and 4 bases from J, with 11 bases between. CDR1 is SEHNR and CDR2 is FQNEAQ in the germline V gene (reference sequence). The CDR3 reads CASSPVGSYGYTF. The CDR3 coding sequence is TGTGCCAGCAGCCCCGTGGGCAGCTATGGCTACACCTTC. Together with reference TRBV7-9 and TRBJ1-2, the CDR3 gives the full variable domain: DTGVSQNPRHKITKRGQNVTFRCDPISEHNRLYWYRQTLGQGPEFLTYFQNEAQLEKSRLLSDRFSAERPKGSFSTLEIQRTEQGDSAMYLCASSPVGSYGYTFGSGTRLTVV.

This clone came up once. The gene calls are TRBV7-2 and TRBJ2-1; D is unresolved. CDR3 length: 13 amino acids. CDR1 and CDR2 (germline): SGHTA, FQGNSA. V gave up 1 base and J gave up 4 bases, with 5 bases separating them. The CDR3: CASSLVFYNEQFF. In DNA form, the CDR3 reads TGTGCCAGCAGCTTAGTCTTTTACAATGAGCAGTTCTTC.

The chain links TRBV7-2 to TRBJ2-7, with D uncertain. Germline V gene data show CDR1 as SGHTA and CDR2 as FQGNSA. The length of the CDR3 is 13 residues. V was shortened by 2 bases and J by 0 bases, with 5 bases between the two germline ends. CDR3 in amino acids: CASSLSISYEQYF. The DNA for the CDR3 is TGTGCCAGCAGCTTATCCATCTCCTACGAGCAGTACTTC.

The rearrangement joins TRBV2 to TRBJ2-7, with no clear D. This CDR3 is 12 amino acids long. Looked up from germline, CDR1 is SNHLY and CDR2 is FYNNEI. CDR3 residues: CFKQKAAYEQYF. The CDR3 region has the DNA TGTTTCAAGCAGAAGGCGGCATACGAGCAGTACTTC. The full variable domain, with the rest looked up from reference TRBV2 and TRBJ2-7, is EPEVTQTPSHQVTQMGQEVILRCVPISNHLYFYWYRQILGQKVEFLVSFYNNEISEKSEIFDDQFSVERPDGSNFTLKIRSTKLEDSAMYFCFKQKAAYEQYFGPGTRLTVT.

The rearrangement joins TRBV30 to TRBJ2-7, with a possible D match to TRBD2 (6 bases). The CDR3 sequence is 16 residues long. V was clipped by 5 bases and J by 0 bases, with 20 bases between them. Per the germline V gene, CDR1 is GTSNPN and CDR2 is SVGIG (reference sequence). CDR3 protein: CAWSGKGGTYSYEQYF. The CDR3 bases are TGTGCCTGGTCAGGAAAAGGTGGGACTTACTCCTACGAGCAGTACTTC.

The rearrangement uses TRBV6-1 and TRBJ2-5; D possibly corresponds to TRBD2 (5 bases). V lost 7 bases, J lost 5 bases, and 17 bases lay in between. Germline lookup yields CDR1 MNHNS and CDR2 SASEGT. The CDR3 totals 14 residues. The CDR3 loop reads CASNPGSPGETQYF. CDR3 nucleotide sequence: TGTGCCAGCAACCCGGGGTCCCCCGGGGAGACCCAGTACTTC.

The chain has TRBV7-3 and TRBJ2-7, with a weak D call TRBD2 (6 bases). Germline CDR1 is SGHTA and CDR2 is FQGTGA. V was trimmed by 0 bases and J by 2 bases, leaving 11 bases between them. This CDR3 spans 15 amino acids. The CDR3 nucleotides are TGTGCCAGCAGCTTAACGGGGGGAGCTCCCTACGAGCAGTACTTC. This codes for CASSLTGGAPYEQYF.

J is TRBJ2-7 and V is TRBV9; 7 bases fit TRBD2. With V trimmed by 4 bases and J by 2 bases, 9 bases remained unmatched. Looked up from germline, CDR1 is SGDLS and CDR2 is YYNGEE. The CDR3 has 15 residues. In nucleotides, the CDR3 is TGTGCCAGCAGCCCCCTAGCGGATTACCCCTACGAGCAGTACTTC. Its translation: CASSPLADYPYEQYF. Full variable domain (missing parts from reference TRBV9 and TRBJ2-7): DSGVTQTPKHLITATGQRVTLRCSPRSGDLSVYWYQQSLDQGLQFLIQYYNGEERAKGNILERFSAQQFPDLHSELNLSSLELGDSALYFCASSPLADYPYEQYFGPGTRLTVT.

The chain has TRBV28 and TRBJ1-6; possibly TRBD1 for D (5 bases). This CDR3 has 14 amino acids. Trimming cost V 6 bases and J 8 bases, with 14 bases left between them. Germline lookup yields CDR1 MDHEN and CDR2 SYDVKM. The CDR3 nucleotides are TGTGCCAGCAGCAAGGGGCCAGGTGATTCACCCCTCCACTTT. Its translation: CASSKGPGDSPLHF.

The V call is TRBV9, the J call TRBJ1-5; D ambiguous. The CDR3 covers 13 residues. The ends were cut back, 3 bases at V and 3 bases at J, with 7 bases in the middle. CDR1 is SGDLS and CDR2 is YYNGEE in the germline V gene. The CDR3, as DNA: TGTGCCAGCAGCGGACGGGACAATCAGCCCCAGCATTTT. This codes for CASSGRDNQPQHF.

V usage is TRBV18 and J usage is TRBJ2-5; D is ambiguous. The V end was cut by 5 bases, the J end by 1 base, with 11 bases between. Germline values: CDR1 KGHSH, CDR2 LQKENI. The CDR3 length is 14 residues. The CDR3 nucleotides read TGTGCCAGCTCAGCCCTAGGTCGCCAAGAGACCCAGTACTTC. Translated: CASSALGRQETQYF.

The chain recombines TRBV7-8 with TRBJ1-4; D gene unclear. The CDR3 spans 13 residues. Germline CDR1 is SGHVS and CDR2 is FQNEAQ. V lost 1 base and J lost 9, with 9 bases in between. CDR3: CASSLGGGKKLFF. The CDR3 DNA follows: TGTGCCAGCAGCTTAGGAGGCGGGAAAAAACTGTTTTTT.

The chain is built from TRBV10-3 and TRBJ1-5; 8 bases line up with TRBD1. The ends lost 10 bases at V and 3 bases at J; junction bases unmatched: 5. Germline V gene data show CDR1 as ENHRY and CDR2 as SYGVKD. The CDR3 covers 13 residues. The CDR3: CATRTGNNQPQHF. The CDR3 nucleotides read TGTGCCACGAGGACAGGGAACAATCAGCCCCAGCATTTT.

The rearrangement links TRBV5-6 to TRBJ1-3; maybe TRBD1 (6 bases). The CDR3 spans 16 residues. V was trimmed by 4 bases and J by 0 bases, leaving 14 bases between them. Germline V CDR1 and CDR2: SGHDT, YYEEEE. CDR3 residues: CASSPGTPRSGNTIYF. DNA of the CDR3: TGTGCCAGCAGCCCCGGGACACCACGCTCTGGAAACACCATATATTTT.

The chain combines TRBV5-4 with TRBJ2-7, with D possibly being TRBD1 (6 bases). V shed 4 bases and J shed 5 bases, with 10 bases lying between them. The CDR3 totals 12 residues. Per germline, CDR1 SGHNT and CDR2 YYREEE (reference sequence). As DNA, the CDR3 is TGTGCCAGCAGCGAGAACAGGGACGAGCAGTACTTC. Translating it yields CASSENRDEQYF.

The rearrangement uses TRBV6-5 and TRBJ1-5, with D unresolved. Germline-derived CDR1 and CDR2 are MNHEY and SVGAGI. This CDR3 has 13 amino acids. V was shortened by 0 bases and J by 7 bases, with 7 bases between the two germline ends. The CDR3 here is CASSYSSIQPQHF. The CDR3 region has the DNA TGTGCCAGCAGTTACTCGAGCATCCAGCCCCAGCATTTT.

V and J are TRBV5-4 and TRBJ2-7; tentative D call: TRBD2 (5 bases). The ends were cut back, 4 bases at V and 0 bases at J, with 8 bases in the middle. The CDR3 is 13 residues long. CDR1 is SGHNT, CDR2 YYREEE, per germline (reference sequence). CDR3 amino acids: CASSPGFSYEQYF. In nucleotides, the CDR3 is TGTGCCAGCAGCCCGGGATTCTCCTACGAGCAGTACTTC.

The chain joins TRBV5-4 to TRBJ2-3, with unresolved D. Germline V lookup: CDR1 SGHNT, CDR2 YYREEE (reference sequence). CDR3 length: 14 amino acids. The V gene lost 6 bases and the J gene lost 5 bases, with 16 bases spanning the gap. CDR3: CASTSPRPQDTQYF. The CDR3 coding sequence is TGTGCCAGCACCTCCCCCAGGCCCCAAGATACGCAGTATTTT. Based on the CDR3 plus reference TRBV5-4 and TRBJ2-3, the full variable domain is ETGVTQSPTHLIKTRGQQVTLRCSSQSGHNTVSWYQQALGQGPQFIFQYYREEENGRGNFPPRFSGLQFPNYSSELNVNALELDDSALYLCASTSPRPQDTQYFGPGTRLTVL.

The chain is built from TRBV10-3 and TRBJ1-1; no clear D gene. Germline CDR1 and CDR2: ENHRY and SYGVKD. This CDR3 has 11 amino acids. Trimming removed 6 bases from V and 5 bases from J, with 7 bases in between. The CDR3, as DNA: TGTGCCATCAGAGGAGGAACTGAAGCTTTCTTT. Its translation is CAIRGGTEAFF.

The chain links TRBV11-2 to TRBJ2-7; 7 bases agree with TRBD2. CDR1 is SGHAT, CDR2 FQNNGV, per germline. The CDR3 loop spans 12 amino acids. V dropped 2 bases and J dropped 7; count of bases not matched to a gene: 2. This CDR3 reads CASSLTSVEQYF. CDR3 nucleotide sequence: TGTGCCAGCAGCTTAACTAGCGTTGAGCAGTACTTC. The full variable domain, its missing parts supplied by reference TRBV11-2 and TRBJ2-7, is EAGVAQSPRYKIIEKRQSVAFWCNPISGHATLYWYQQILGQGPKLLIQFQNNGVVDDSQLPKDRFSAERLKGVDSTLKIQPAKLEDSAVYLCASSLTSVEQYFGPGTRLTVT.

This chain joins TRBV9 and TRBJ2-1, with a weak D call TRBD1 (6 bases). Trimming cost V 4 bases and J 8 bases, with 16 bases left between them. The CDR3 runs 14 residues. The germline V gene encodes CDR1 SGDLS and CDR2 YYNGEE. Here the CDR3 reads CASSLGLPGDEQFF. DNA of the CDR3: TGTGCCAGCAGCTTAGGACTTCCAGGGGATGAGCAGTTCTTC.

V usage is TRBV28 and J usage is TRBJ2-3, with D possibly being TRBD1 (6 bases). Germline-derived CDR1 and CDR2 are MDHEN and SYDVKM. Trimming took 5 bases from V and 0 from J, leaving 12 bases between them. The CDR3 extends over 15 amino acids. CDR3 sequence: CASSGQRTSTDTQYF. CDR3 bases: TGTGCCAGCAGTGGACAGCGAACTAGCACAGATACGCAGTATTTT.

The V gene is TRBV29-1, the J gene TRBJ1-5; D might be TRBD1 (5 bases). Germline V gene lookup returns CDR1 SQVTM and CDR2 ANQGSEA. The ends were cut back, 4 bases at V and 7 bases at J, with 14 bases in the middle. CDR3 length: 13 amino acids. The CDR3 coding sequence is TGCAGCGTTGCCAGGGCGGTCGGGCAGCCCCAGCATTTT. It is translated as CSVARAVGQPQHF.

This clone was seen a handful of times. CDR3 nucleotide sequence: TGCGCCAGCAGCTTGAAACAGGGGGATGGGGAGACCCAGTACTTC. Its translation: CASSLKQGDGETQYF. This chain connects TRBV5-1 to TRBJ2-5, with 8 bases fitting TRBD1. The V and J ends lost 1 base and 5 bases, in that order; junction bases with no gene match: 7. Germline V gene data show CDR1 as SGHRS and CDR2 as YFSETQ. There are 15 residues in the CDR3.

The V gene is TRBV7-6, the J gene TRBJ2-5; 12 bases map to TRBD2. V gave up 6 bases and J gave up 2 bases; unmatched junction bases: 4. The CDR3 is 15 amino acids. Looked up from germline, CDR1 is SGHVS and CDR2 is FNYEAQ. This chain's CDR3 is CASSQLAGGQETQYF. DNA for the CDR3: TGTGCCAGCAGTCAACTAGCGGGAGGACAAGAGACCCAGTACTTC.

The V gene is TRBV7-6, the J gene TRBJ2-2; D possibly corresponds to TRBD2 (5 bases). The CDR3 sequence is 16 residues long. The V and J ends lost 2 bases and 8 bases respectively, with 18 bases between them. Germline V gene lookup returns CDR1 SGHVS and CDR2 FNYEAQ. For the CDR3, the DNA is TGTGCCAGCAGCTTAATCTATGCGGGCTCGGGGGGGGAGCTGTTTTTT. Translation: CASSLIYAGSGGELFF.

This clone showed up just once. The chain couples TRBV4-3 to TRBJ1-4; a possible D gene is TRBD1 (6 bases). The V and J ends lost 4 bases and 3 bases respectively, with 15 bases between them. The CDR3 is made up of 16 amino acids. Germline lookup yields CDR1 LGHNA and CDR2 YSLEER. CDR3 sequence: CASSRDKRGSNEKLFF. The CDR3 bases are TGCGCCAGCAGCCGGGACAAAAGGGGCTCTAATGAAAAACTGTTTTTT.

This chain links TRBV2 with TRBJ2-5; D is undetermined. The J call may be faulty, since TRBJ2-7 better matches the DNA end. The CDR3 has 13 amino acids. The V gene's germline CDR1 is SNHLY and CDR2 FYNNEI. The CDR3 nucleotides are TGTGCCAGCAGCAAAGCGATCTCCTACGAGCAGTACTTC. Translation: CASSKAISYEQYF.